This TCR beta chain was profiled in a study of T cell repertoires in cytomegalovirus infection. Points from the study as a whole: Summed public TCR beta family frequency identified CMV carriers bearing the relevant HLA.

TCRdb called the reads again in MiXCR, with one record for every CDR3 protein. The sample lists about 530,000 distinct CDR3 sequences, around a quarter occurring once. With regard to this clonotype: Its antigen is undetermined.

V lost 5 bases and J lost 0, with 12 bases in between. The CDR3 spans 15 residues. Looked up from germline, CDR1 is SEHNR and CDR2 is FQNEAQ (reference sequence). What was sequenced was PBMCs. The rearrangement links TRBV7-9 to TRBJ2-3; D is unresolved. The receptor was derived from a human donor in good health (CMV status not recorded). Some clones in this sample may be carry-over from other donors' samples. CDR3 sequence: CASSQTASSTDTQYF. The CDR3 DNA sequence: TGTGCCAGCAGCCAGACCGCTTCTAGCACAGATACGCAGTATTTT.